These 12 T cell receptor beta chains were sequenced from one sample in a study of cytomegalovirus exposure and HLA in healthy donors. Amplification used 60 Vbeta primers and 13 Jbeta primers. Measured with immunoSEQ multiplex PCR; TCRdb has only the in-frame clones, and not every one. Of about 65,000 clones in the sample, approximately 60% were seen once. The sample consisted of PBMCs. All receptors come from a man aged 25-45 years in good health and CMV-seronegative.

This clone was counted only a few times. V is TRBV30 and J is TRBJ1-6, with TRBD1 matching over 12 bases. The CDR3 sequence is 15 residues long. Losses at the gene ends were 1 base for V and 9 bases for J; bases not matched to a gene: 4. Germline lookup yields CDR1 GTSNPN and CDR2 SVGIG (reference sequence). DNA for the CDR3: TGTGCCTGGAGTGCCGGGACAGGGGGCGGTTCACCCCTCCACTTT. This gives the protein CAWSAGTGGGSPLHF.

This clone has a single count. The CDR3 loop is CASSYEVRSGYTF. CDR3 coding DNA: TGTGCCAGCAGTTACGAGGTGAGGTCTGGCTACACCTTC. The chain employs TRBV6-5 and TRBJ1-2; D not certain. The CDR3 is 13 residues long. V lost 2 bases and J 7 bases, leaving 11 bases between the germline ends. Germline V gene data show CDR1 as MNHEY and CDR2 as SVGAGI.

The chain has TRBV2 and TRBJ2-5; 11 bases line up with TRBD1. This CDR3 spans 15 amino acids. Germline V gene data show CDR1 as SNHLY and CDR2 as FYNNEI. V trimming: 6 bases; J trimming: 2 bases; junction bases outside the gene matches: 5. The CDR3, as DNA: TGTGCCAGCAGACGGGGGGACAGGGGGCAAGAGACCCAGTACTTC. Its protein is CASRRGDRGQETQYF.

The chain has TRBV11-2 and TRBJ2-7; TRBD2 matches 9 bases. The CDR3 loop spans 13 amino acids. Germline trimming cut 5 bases from V and 4 bases from J; bases unmatched to any gene: 3. CDR1 and CDR2 from the germline V gene are SGHAT and FQNNGV. The CDR3 spells CASSAGGPYEQYF. The CDR3 nucleotides are TGTGCCAGCAGCGCGGGGGGGCCTTACGAGCAGTACTTC.

The chain links TRBV18 to TRBJ2-1, with a tentative D call TRBD2 (5 bases). V lost 7 bases, J lost 7 bases, and 20 bases lay in between. The V gene's germline CDR1 is KGHSH and CDR2 LQKENI. The length of the CDR3 is 15 residues. The CDR3 protein is CASLPRETLKNEQFF. The CDR3, as DNA: TGTGCCAGCTTACCCCGGGAAACCTTGAAGAATGAGCAGTTCTTC.

The chain joins TRBV6-5 to TRBJ1-2; 7 bases are shared with TRBD1. Germline V gives CDR1 MNHEY, CDR2 SVGAGI. With 0 bases clipped from V and 4 bases from J, the junction kept 8 bases outside the gene matches. This CDR3 is 16 amino acids long. CDR3 coding DNA: TGTGCCAGCAGTTACTCGACACAGGGGTTAGGCTATGGCTACACCTTC. Encoded protein: CASSYSTQGLGYGYTF.

This clone is medium-sized by share. The V and J genes are TRBV11-3 and TRBJ1-1; D unclear. From germline, CDR1 is SGHNT and CDR2 YENEEA. V was trimmed by 7 bases and J by 1 base, leaving 13 bases between them. CDR3 length: 14 amino acids. CDR3 nucleotides: TGTGCCAGCACCATATTGGGAGAGAACACTGAAGCTTTCTTT. Translating gives CASTILGENTEAFF. The entire variable domain, with the rest obtained from reference TRBV11-3 and TRBJ1-1, is as follows: EAGVVQSPRYKIIEKKQPVAFWCNPISGHNTLYWYLQNLGQGPELLIRYENEEAVDDSQLPKDRFSAERLKGVDSTLKIQPAELGDSAVYLCASTILGENTEAFFGQGTRLTVV.

This clone was counted a few times. The CDR3 reads CASSLAQNDEQFF. The CDR3 DNA reads TGTGCCAGCAGCTTAGCACAGAACGATGAGCAGTTCTTC. The V and J genes are TRBV7-3 and TRBJ2-1, with D unclear. The CDR3 runs 13 residues. Germline V gene data show CDR1 as SGHTA and CDR2 as FQGTGA. Trimming stripped 2 bases from V and 8 bases from J, with 10 bases between.

This clone is a singleton in its sample. V is TRBV7-9 and J is TRBJ1-6; 7 nucleotides align to TRBD1. The CDR3 runs to 15 residues. The trim removed 5 bases at V and 7 bases at J, leaving 8 bases unmatched. Germline lookup yields CDR1 SEHNR and CDR2 FQNEAQ (reference sequence). Here the CDR3 reads CASSLGTALNSPLHF. CDR3 coding DNA: TGTGCCAGCAGCCTTGGGACAGCCTTAAATTCACCCCTCCACTTT.

The rearrangement links TRBV7-2 to TRBJ2-5, with TRBD2 identical over 7 bases. There are 17 residues in the CDR3. Germline CDR1 SGHTA, CDR2 FQGNSA. V lost 2 bases and J lost 4; bases outside the gene matches: 13. The CDR3 reads CASSLSRVGLSGETQYF. DNA for the CDR3: TGTGCCAGCAGCTTATCTCGCGTGGGACTATCCGGAGAGACCCAGTACTTC.

The chain couples TRBV4-1 to TRBJ1-5, with TRBD1 identical over 9 bases. CDR1 MGHRA and CDR2 YSYEKL come from the germline V gene. The J segment lost 5 bases and the V segment lost 0 bases, leaving 5 bases of the junction unmatched. The CDR3 covers 16 residues. The CDR3 DNA reads as TGCGCCAGCAGCCAAGATTACGGACAGGGGTATCAGCCCCAGCATTTT. It is translated as CASSQDYGQGYQPQHF.

The chain combines TRBV15 with TRBJ1-2, with D hard to call. Germline assignment: CDR1 LNHNV and CDR2 YYDKDF (reference sequence). CDR3 length: 14 amino acids. Trimming removed 4 bases at V and 3 bases at J, with 12 bases between. The CDR3 loop reads CATSTSLSDYGYTF. The CDR3 DNA is TGTGCCACCAGCACCTCACTGAGCGACTATGGCTACACCTTC.